This T cell receptor beta chain was captured by sequencing in a study of T cell changes during pregnancy in multiple sclerosis (dated by TCRdb to between 2018 and 2021). Regarding the research as a whole: The study examined how the T cell repertoire changed over the course of pregnancy in women with multiple sclerosis.

Libraries came from the immunoSEQ multiplex PCR assay. The table was pulled from immuneACCESS by TCRdb, which kept in-frame rearrangements only. Such tables lose some clones; where checked, under half of the loss comes from unresolved V genes, and the rest has no known cause. In all, the sample holds more than 95,000 clones, and roughly nine tenths of those were seen once. The ten largest clones represent roughly 0.93% of the sample. For this clone: Its antigen specificity is not known. No qualities accompany the bases; no much larger clone lies one base away.

The V and J ends are trimmed by 1 base and 3 bases, leaving 11 bases between them. The cysteine opens and the phenylalanine closes a CDR3 of 15 amino acids. The retained sequence is limited to the CDR3, 45 bases, with the frame set at the first base. Based on the germline V gene, the CDR1 and CDR2 sequences are SGHRS and YFSETQ. The chain is made from TRBV5-1 and TRBJ2-1; the D segment could be TRBD1, given 6 matching bases. The sequencing used peripheral blood, collected after pregnancy. This TCR was recovered from a female donor with multiple sclerosis, enrolled in a pregnancy study. The DNA sequence is given as TGCGCCAGCAGCTTGCAGGGGAATCGCTACAATGAGCAGTTCTTC. This translates into CASSLQGNRYNEQFF.